The source of this TCR beta chain is a study of response to subunit inactivated influenza vaccine. The germline V gene encodes CDR1 MNHEY and CDR2 SVGEGT. The CDR3 has 13 amino acids. V was cut by 6 bases and J by 10 bases, with 16 bases left in between. TCRdb re-called the RT-PCR reads through MiXCR, storing one row per CDR3 protein. The sample holds hundreds of thousands of distinct CDR3 sequences, about a sixth seen once. This clonotype has a handful of counts. This TCR was recovered from a man in his fifties who received an inactivated influenza vaccine. The rearrangement joins TRBV6-2 or TRBV6-3 to TRBJ2-1, with a tentative D call TRBD1 (7 bases). This specimen consisted of PBMCs from blood, obtained about 12 days after vaccination. The CDR3 nucleotides read TGTGCCAGCAGCCGGCTCAGGGGGGAAGAGCAGTTCTTC. It translates to CASSRLRGEEQFF.